These 2 T cell receptor beta chains came from one sample sequenced in a study of blood T cells in healthy people across ages. The use of a sample-barcoded 5' primer and a J-beta primer mix characterized a second PCR of about 6 to 12 cycles. TCRdb redid the calling of the 5' RACE reads with MiXCR, one entry per CDR3 protein. This sample has approximately 760,000 distinct CDR3 sequences; 20% to 30% occur once, and the top ten carry around 9.2%. The data also belong to a second study, concerning T cells of mothers and their children.

Specimen: blood. Receptors originate from a boy younger than 18 in good health.

This clonotype has a handful of counts. The V and J genes are TRBV6-5 and TRBJ1-6, with 8 bases identical to TRBD1. The V gene end was trimmed by 5 bases and the J gene end by 9 bases; junction bases not matched to a gene: 9. This CDR3 spans 15 amino acids. Germline CDR1 reads MNHEY; CDR2 reads SVGAGI. The CDR3 bases are TGTGCCAGCAGTCCCGGTACAGGGGGAGGTTCACCCCTCCACTTT. The encoded protein is CASSPGTGGGSPLHF.

This clonotype came up a few times. The chain employs TRBV7-9 and TRBJ2-7, with 7 bases fitting TRBD1. The length of the CDR3 is 14 residues. The V segment lost 5 bases and the J segment 3 bases; nucleotides outside the gene matches: 7. Germline CDR1 reads SEHNR; CDR2 reads FQNEAQ (reference sequence). CDR3 nucleotide sequence: TGTGCCAGCAGCCCCCGGACAGGCTACTACGAGCAGTACTTC. Its translation: CASSPRTGYYEQYF.